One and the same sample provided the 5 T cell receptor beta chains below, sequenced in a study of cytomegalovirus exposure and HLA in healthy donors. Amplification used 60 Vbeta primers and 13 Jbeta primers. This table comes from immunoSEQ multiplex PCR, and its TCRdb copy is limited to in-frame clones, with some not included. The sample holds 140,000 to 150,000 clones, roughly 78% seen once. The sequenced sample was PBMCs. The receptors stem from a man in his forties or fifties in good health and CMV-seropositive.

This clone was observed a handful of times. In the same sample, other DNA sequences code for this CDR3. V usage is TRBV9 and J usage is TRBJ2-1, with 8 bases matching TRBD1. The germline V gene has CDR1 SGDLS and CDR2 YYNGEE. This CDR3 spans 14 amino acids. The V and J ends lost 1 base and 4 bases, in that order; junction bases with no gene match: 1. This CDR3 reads CASSVQGAYNEQFF. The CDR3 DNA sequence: TGTGCCAGCAGCGTACAGGGGGCGTACAATGAGCAGTTCTTC.

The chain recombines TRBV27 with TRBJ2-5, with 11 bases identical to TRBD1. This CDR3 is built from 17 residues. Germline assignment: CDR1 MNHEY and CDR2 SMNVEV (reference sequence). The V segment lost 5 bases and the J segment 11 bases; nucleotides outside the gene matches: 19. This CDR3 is CASSHAALDRGRGLQYF. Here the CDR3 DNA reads TGTGCCAGCAGTCACGCGGCCTTGGACAGGGGGCGGGGGTTGCAGTACTTC.

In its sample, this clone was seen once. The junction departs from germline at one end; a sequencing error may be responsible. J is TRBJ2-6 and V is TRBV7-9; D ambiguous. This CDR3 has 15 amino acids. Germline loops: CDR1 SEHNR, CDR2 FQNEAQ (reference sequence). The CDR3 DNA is TGTTCCAGCAGCTTAGCCCCTGCGGGGGCCAACGTCCTGACTTTC. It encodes CSSSLAPAGANVLTF. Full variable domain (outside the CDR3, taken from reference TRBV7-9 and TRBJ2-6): DTGVSQNPRHKITKRGQNVTFRCDPISEHNRLYWYRQTLGQGPEFLTYFQNEAQLEKSRLLSDRFSAERPKGSFSTLEIQRTEQGDSAMYLCSSSLAPAGANVLTFGAGSRLTVL.

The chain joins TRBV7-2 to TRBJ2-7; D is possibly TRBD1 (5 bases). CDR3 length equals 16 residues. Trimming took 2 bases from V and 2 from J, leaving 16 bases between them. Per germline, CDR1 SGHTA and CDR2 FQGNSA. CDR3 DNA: TGTGCCAGCAGCTTAAGGTCGCAGGGTTTAACCTACGAGCAGTACTTC. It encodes CASSLRSQGLTYEQYF.

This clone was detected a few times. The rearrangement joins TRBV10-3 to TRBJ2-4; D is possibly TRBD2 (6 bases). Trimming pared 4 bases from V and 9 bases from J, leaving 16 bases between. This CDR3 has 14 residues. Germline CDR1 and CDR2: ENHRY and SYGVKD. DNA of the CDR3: TGTGCCATCAGTGGGGGGGAGGACGGTGGCATTCAGTACTTC. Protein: CAISGGEDGGIQYF.